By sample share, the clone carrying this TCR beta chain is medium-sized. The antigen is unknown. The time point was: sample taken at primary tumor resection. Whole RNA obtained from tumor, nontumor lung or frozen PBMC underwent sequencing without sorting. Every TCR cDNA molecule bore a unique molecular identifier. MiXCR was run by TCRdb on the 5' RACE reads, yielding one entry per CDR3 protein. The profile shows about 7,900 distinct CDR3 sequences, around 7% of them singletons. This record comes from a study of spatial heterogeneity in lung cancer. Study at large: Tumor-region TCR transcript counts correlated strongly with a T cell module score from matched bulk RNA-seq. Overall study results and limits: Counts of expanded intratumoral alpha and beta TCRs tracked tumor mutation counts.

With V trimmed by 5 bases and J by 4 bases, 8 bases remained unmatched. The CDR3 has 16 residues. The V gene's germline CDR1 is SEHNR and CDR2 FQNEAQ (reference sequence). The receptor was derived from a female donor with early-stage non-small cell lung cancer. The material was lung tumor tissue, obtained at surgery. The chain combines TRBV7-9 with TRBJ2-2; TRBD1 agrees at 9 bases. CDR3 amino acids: CASSPRTGVLTGELFF. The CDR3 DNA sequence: TGTGCCAGCAGCCCCCGGACAGGGGTGCTCACCGGGGAGCTGTTTTTT. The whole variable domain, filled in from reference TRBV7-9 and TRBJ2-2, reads DTGVSQNPRHKITKRGQNVTFRCDPISEHNRLYWYRQTLGQGPEFLTYFQNEAQLEKSRLLSDRFSAERPKGSFSTLEIQRTEQGDSAMYLCASSPRTGVLTGELFFGEGSRLTVL.